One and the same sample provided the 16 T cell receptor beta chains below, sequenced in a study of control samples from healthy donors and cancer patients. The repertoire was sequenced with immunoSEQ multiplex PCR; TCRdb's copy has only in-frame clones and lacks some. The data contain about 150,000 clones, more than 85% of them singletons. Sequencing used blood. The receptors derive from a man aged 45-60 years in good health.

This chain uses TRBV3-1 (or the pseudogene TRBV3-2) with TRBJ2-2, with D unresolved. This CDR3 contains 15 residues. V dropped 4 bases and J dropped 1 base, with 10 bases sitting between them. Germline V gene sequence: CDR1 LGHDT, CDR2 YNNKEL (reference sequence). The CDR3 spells CASSPPAWNTGELFF. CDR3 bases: TGTGCCAGCAGCCCGCCGGCTTGGAACACCGGGGAGCTGTTTTTT.

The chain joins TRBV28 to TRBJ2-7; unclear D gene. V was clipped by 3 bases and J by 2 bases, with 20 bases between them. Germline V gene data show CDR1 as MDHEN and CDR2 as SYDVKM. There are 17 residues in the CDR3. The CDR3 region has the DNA TGTGCCAGCAGTTTTTTCCGGTTTGGGGTTGGTACCTACGAGCAGTACTTC. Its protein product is CASSFFRFGVGTYEQYF. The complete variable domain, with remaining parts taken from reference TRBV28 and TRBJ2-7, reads DVKVTQSSRYLVKRTGEKVFLECVQDMDHENMFWYRQDPGLGLRLIYFSYDVKMKEKGDIPEGYSVSREKKERFSLILESASTNQTSMYLCASSFFRFGVGTYEQYFGPGTRLTVT.

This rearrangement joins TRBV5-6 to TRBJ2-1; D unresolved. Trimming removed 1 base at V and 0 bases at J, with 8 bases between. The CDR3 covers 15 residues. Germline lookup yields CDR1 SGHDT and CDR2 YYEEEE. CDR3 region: CASSLSASSYNEQFF. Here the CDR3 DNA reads TGTGCCAGCAGCTTGAGCGCCAGCTCCTACAATGAGCAGTTCTTC.

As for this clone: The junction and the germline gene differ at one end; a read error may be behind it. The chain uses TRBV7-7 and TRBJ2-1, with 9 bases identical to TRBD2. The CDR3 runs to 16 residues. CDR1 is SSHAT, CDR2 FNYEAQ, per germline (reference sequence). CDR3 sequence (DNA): TGTGCTAGCAGCCGGAGCGCTAGCGGGGCCTACAATGAGCAGTTCTTC. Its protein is CASSRSASGAYNEQFF.

The CDR3 DNA sequence: TGTGCCAGCAGTCCCCGGGGCTTAGAACAGGGTCCCTATTACAATGAGCAGTTCTTC. As protein: CASSPRGLEQGPYYNEQFF. The chain recombines TRBV27 with TRBJ2-1; D is perhaps TRBD1 (6 bases). Trimming cost V 5 bases and J 4 bases, with 27 bases left between them. In germline, CDR1 is MNHEY, CDR2 SMNVEV (reference sequence). This CDR3 has 19 amino acids.

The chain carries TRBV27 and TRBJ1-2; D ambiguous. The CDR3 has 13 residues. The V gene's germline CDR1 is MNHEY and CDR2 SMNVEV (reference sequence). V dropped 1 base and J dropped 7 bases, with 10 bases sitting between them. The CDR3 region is CASSLWGGSGYTF. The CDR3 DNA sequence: TGTGCCAGCAGTTTATGGGGTGGAAGTGGCTACACCTTC.

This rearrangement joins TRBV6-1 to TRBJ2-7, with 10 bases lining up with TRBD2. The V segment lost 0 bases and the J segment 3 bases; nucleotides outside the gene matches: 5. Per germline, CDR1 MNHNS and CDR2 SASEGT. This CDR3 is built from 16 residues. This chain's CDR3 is CASSEARASGSYEQYF. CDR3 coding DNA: TGTGCCAGCAGTGAAGCGAGGGCTAGCGGGAGCTACGAGCAGTACTTC.

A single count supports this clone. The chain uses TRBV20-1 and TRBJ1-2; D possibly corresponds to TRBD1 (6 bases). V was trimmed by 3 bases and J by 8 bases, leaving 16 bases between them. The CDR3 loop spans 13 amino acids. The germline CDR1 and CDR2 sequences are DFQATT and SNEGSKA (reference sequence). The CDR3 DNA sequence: TGCAGTGCTAGTGAGGGGGGGTTGGACGGCTACACCTTC. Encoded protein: CSASEGGLDGYTF.

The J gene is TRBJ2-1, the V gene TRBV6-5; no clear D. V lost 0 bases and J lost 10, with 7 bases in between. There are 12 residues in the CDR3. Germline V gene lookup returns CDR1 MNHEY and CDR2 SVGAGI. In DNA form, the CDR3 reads TGTGCCAGCAGTTACTCTTTTGGAGAGCAGTTCTTC. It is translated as CASSYSFGEQFF.

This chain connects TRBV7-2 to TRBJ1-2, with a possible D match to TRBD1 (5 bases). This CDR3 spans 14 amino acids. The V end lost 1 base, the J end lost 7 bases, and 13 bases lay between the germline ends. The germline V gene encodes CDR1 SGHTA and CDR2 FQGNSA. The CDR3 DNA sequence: TGTGCCAGCAGCTTAGAATCAGGGCACCGTGGCTACACCTTC. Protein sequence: CASSLESGHRGYTF.

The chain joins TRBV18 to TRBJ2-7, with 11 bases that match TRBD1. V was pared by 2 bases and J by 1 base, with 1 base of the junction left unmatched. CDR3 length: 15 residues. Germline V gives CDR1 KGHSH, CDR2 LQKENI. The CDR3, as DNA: TGTGCCAGCTCACCAGGGACAGGGGGTTCCTACGAGCAGTACTTC. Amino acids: CASSPGTGGSYEQYF.

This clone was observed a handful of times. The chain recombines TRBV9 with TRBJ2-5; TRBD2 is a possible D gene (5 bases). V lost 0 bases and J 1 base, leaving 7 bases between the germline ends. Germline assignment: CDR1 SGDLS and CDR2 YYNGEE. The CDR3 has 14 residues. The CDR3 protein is CASSVGTLQETQYF. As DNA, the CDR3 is TGTGCCAGCAGCGTAGGGACTCTCCAAGAGACCCAGTACTTC.

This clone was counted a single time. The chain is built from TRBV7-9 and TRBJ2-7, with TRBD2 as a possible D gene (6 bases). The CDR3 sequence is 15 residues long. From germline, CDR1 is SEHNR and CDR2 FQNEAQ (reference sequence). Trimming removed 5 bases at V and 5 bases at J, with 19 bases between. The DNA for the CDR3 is TGTGCCAGCAGCGTATCCGGGACTGTCCCAAACGAGCAGTACTTC. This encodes CASSVSGTVPNEQYF. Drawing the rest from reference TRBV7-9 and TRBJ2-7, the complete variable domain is DTGVSQNPRHKITKRGQNVTFRCDPISEHNRLYWYRQTLGQGPEFLTYFQNEAQLEKSRLLSDRFSAERPKGSFSTLEIQRTEQGDSAMYLCASSVSGTVPNEQYFGPGTRLTVT.

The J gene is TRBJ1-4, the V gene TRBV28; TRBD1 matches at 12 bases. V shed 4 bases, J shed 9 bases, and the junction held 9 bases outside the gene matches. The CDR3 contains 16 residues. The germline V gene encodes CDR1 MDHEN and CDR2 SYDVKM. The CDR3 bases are TGTGCCAGCAGTTCCTCGACCGGGACAGGGGGCCAAAAACTGTTTTTT. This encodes CASSSSTGTGGQKLFF. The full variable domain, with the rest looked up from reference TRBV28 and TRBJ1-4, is DVKVTQSSRYLVKRTGEKVFLECVQDMDHENMFWYRQDPGLGLRLIYFSYDVKMKEKGDIPEGYSVSREKKERFSLILESASTNQTSMYLCASSSSTGTGGQKLFFGSGTQLSVL.

The CDR3 region has the DNA TGTGCCAGCAGCTCCGAAAAAATCAGGGTCTCACCCCTCCACTTT. This encodes CASSSEKIRVSPLHF. The chain couples TRBV7-6 to TRBJ1-6; tentatively, D is TRBD1 (5 bases). Trimming pared 4 bases from V and 10 bases from J, leaving 17 bases between. The length of the CDR3 is 15 residues. Germline V lookup: CDR1 SGHVS, CDR2 FNYEAQ.

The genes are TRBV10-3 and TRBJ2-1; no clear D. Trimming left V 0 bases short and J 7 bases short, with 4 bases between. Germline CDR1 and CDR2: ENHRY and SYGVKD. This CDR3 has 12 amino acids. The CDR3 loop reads CAISESVNEQFF. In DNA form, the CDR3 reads TGTGCCATCAGTGAGTCTGTGAATGAGCAGTTCTTC.